The present TCR beta chain was sequenced within a study of control samples from healthy donors and cancer patients. Here immunoSEQ multiplex PCR was the method, and the copy in TCRdb shows in-frame clones only, minus some. The data contain 85,000 to 100,000 clones, 93% of them singletons. Trimming left V 3 bases short and J 2 bases short, with 14 bases between. The CDR3 totals 15 residues. In germline, CDR1 is MNHNS, CDR2 SASEGT. The TCR comes from a man in his late teens or twenties in good health. The chain uses TRBV6-1 and TRBJ2-7; D might be TRBD2 (6 bases). Sample: blood. CDR3 sequence reads: CASSEGGDVAYEQYF. DNA of the CDR3: TGTGCCAGCAGTGAGGGCGGGGACGTTGCCTACGAGCAGTACTTC.